The text below deals with one T cell receptor beta chain. Sequenced by immunoSEQ multiplex PCR; TCRdb stores in-frame clones only, minus some. Of 15,000 to 20,000 clones detected, roughly 73% appear once; the ten largest clones hold approximately 16%. The record originates from a study of PD-1 and CTLA-4 blockade in melanoma. The CDR3 length is 14 residues. Germline V gene data show CDR1 as SEHNR and CDR2 as FQNEAQ (reference sequence). V dropped 1 base and J dropped 2 bases, with 6 bases sitting between them. The sample was CD8+ T cells from peripheral blood, taken before anti-PD-1 treatment. The clonotype originates from a human donor with melanoma. The chain couples TRBV7-9 to TRBJ1-5; D remains unclear. Here the CDR3 DNA reads TGTGCCAGCAGCTTAGGTCAAGGCAATCAGCCCCAGCATTTT. It codes for CASSLGQGNQPQHF. Full variable domain (outside the CDR3, taken from reference TRBV7-9 and TRBJ1-5): DTGVSQNPRHKITKRGQNVTFRCDPISEHNRLYWYRQTLGQGPEFLTYFQNEAQLEKSRLLSDRFSAERPKGSFSTLEIQRTEQGDSAMYLCASSLGQGNQPQHFGDGTRLSIL.